Shown below are 10 T cell receptor beta chains from a single sample sequenced in a study of naive and memory T cell subsets. Two oligonucleotides, mixed equimolar, formed the beta constant-region primer covering TRBC1 and TRBC2. TCRdb called the UMI-ligation and nested PCR reads again in MiXCR, with one record for every CDR3 protein. The sample contains tens of thousands of distinct CDR3 sequences, about 7% of which appear only once. The specimen sequenced was central memory CD4+ T cells from blood. These receptors all come from a human donor in good health.

This clonotype was counted only a few times. The chain uses TRBV7-2 and TRBJ2-7, with TRBD2 matching 9 bases. V was clipped by 5 bases and J by 6 bases; unmatched bases: 11. Germline assignment: CDR1 SGHTA and CDR2 FQGNSA. This CDR3 comprises 15 residues. DNA of the CDR3: TGTGCCAGCAGCAAAGGGGTAGCGGGGGCTGGCGAGCAGTACTTC. Translated: CASSKGVAGAGEQYF.

This chain connects TRBV2 to TRBJ2-6; maybe TRBD1 (6 bases). The CDR3 sequence is 18 residues long. Germline lookup yields CDR1 SNHLY and CDR2 FYNNEI. Between the trimmed V and J ends, which lost 5 bases and 2 bases, there was a span of 19 bases. DNA of the CDR3: TGTGCCAGCAGTTCCACACAGGGTGGGTCTACTGGGGCCAACGTCCTGACTTTC. Protein product: CASSSTQGGSTGANVLTF.

There are a few counts of this clonotype. CDR3 coding DNA: TGTGCCAGCAGTTTTGGTGGACTAGCATCGGAGACCCAGTACTTC. It translates to CASSFGGLASETQYF. J is TRBJ2-5 and V is TRBV27, with TRBD2 identical over 8 bases. J gave up 5 bases and V 3 bases, and 8 bases lay outside the gene matches. CDR1 is MNHEY, CDR2 SMNVEV, per germline (reference sequence). The CDR3 runs 15 residues.

This clonotype showed up many times. This chain uses TRBV27 with TRBJ2-2; D unresolved. Trimming pared 5 bases from V and 6 bases from J, leaving 13 bases between. CDR3 length equals 14 residues. Germline V gene data show CDR1 as MNHEY and CDR2 as SMNVEV (reference sequence). CDR3: CASSPNLRSGELFF. The CDR3, as DNA: TGTGCCAGCAGTCCCAACCTGAGGTCCGGGGAGCTGTTTTTT.

The table lists this clonotype with many counts. The rearrangement uses TRBV4-2 and TRBJ1-2, with no clear D. CDR1 and CDR2 from the germline V gene are LGHNA and YNFKEQ. This CDR3 region has 15 residues. With 0 bases removed from V and 4 bases from J, the gap between germline ends came to 12 bases. Written as DNA, the CDR3 is TGTGCCAGCAGCCAAGATAACCCCCGGCTCTATGGCTACACCTTC. It codes for CASSQDNPRLYGYTF.

This clonotype has ten or more counts. The gene calls are TRBV30 and TRBJ2-7; TRBD1 aligns across 9 bases. Per the germline V gene, CDR1 is GTSNPN and CDR2 is SVGIG (reference sequence). The CDR3 extends over 12 amino acids. The V segment lost 8 bases and the J segment 5 bases; nucleotides outside the gene matches: 7. In DNA form, the CDR3 reads TGTGCCGTAAACAGGGGGCGAAACGAGCAGTACTTC. Translated: CAVNRGRNEQYF. Filled out from reference TRBV30 and TRBJ2-7, the complete variable domain reads SQTIHQWPATLVQPVGSPLSLECTVEGTSNPNLYWYRQAAGRGLQLLFYSVGIGQISSEVPQNLSASRPQDRQFILSSKKLLLSDSGFYLCAVNRGRNEQYFGPGTRLTVT.

This clonotype was found many times. The chain is built from TRBV7-8 and TRBJ2-1; 8 bases agree with TRBD1. The CDR3 runs 15 residues. The germline CDR1 and CDR2 sequences are SGHVS and FQNEAQ. The V and J ends lost 5 bases and 10 bases, in that order; junction bases with no gene match: 13. CDR3 DNA sequence: TGTGCCAGCAGCCCCCAGGGGGCTAGCGCGCCCGAGCAGTTCTTC. This gives the protein CASSPQGASAPEQFF.

This clonotype has only a few counts. The V and J genes are TRBV9 and TRBJ2-1; 9 bases map to TRBD1. The CDR3 loop spans 14 amino acids. The junction had 7 bases not matched to a gene; V was cut back by 8 bases and J by 4 bases. The V gene's germline CDR1 is SGDLS and CDR2 YYNGEE. The DNA for the CDR3 is TGTGCCAGTTCCGGGACAGGGAAATACAATGAGCAGTTCTTC. Translation: CASSGTGKYNEQFF.

This clonotype has just a few counts. CDR3 DNA: TGTGCCAGCAGAGAGAACCTGAACACTGAAGCTTTCTTT. Amino acid sequence: CASRENLNTEAFF. V and J are TRBV12-3 or TRBV12-4 and TRBJ1-1; D gene uncertain. The V end was cut by 6 bases, the J end by 0 bases, with 8 bases between. CDR3 length: 13 residues.

There are a few counts of this clonotype. This chain joins TRBV20-1 and TRBJ2-1; 9 nucleotides match TRBD2. This CDR3 comprises 19 residues. CDR1 is DFQATT and CDR2 is SNEGSKA in the germline V gene (reference sequence). The CDR3 is CSVQRLGASTTSGRDEQFF. The CDR3 DNA sequence: TGCAGCGTCCAACGCCTGGGGGCGTCGACGACTAGCGGAAGAGATGAGCAGTTCTTC.